The 15 T cell receptor beta chains below were found in one sample sequenced in a study of cytomegalovirus exposure and HLA in healthy donors. With 60 Vbeta and 13 Jbeta primers, the PCR was carried out. Only in-frame clones appear in the TCRdb table, and some are missing; sequencing was by immunoSEQ multiplex PCR. The sample has a few hundred thousand clones, nearly 95% seen once. The sequenced sample was PBMCs. The receptors originated from a girl aged 2-9 years in good health and CMV-seronegative.

V gene TRBV2 combines with J gene TRBJ2-5; 7 positions match TRBD1. The junction had 3 bases not matched to a gene; V was cut back by 6 bases and J by 2 bases. The CDR3 is made up of 13 amino acids. The germline V gene encodes CDR1 SNHLY and CDR2 FYNNEI. The DNA of the CDR3 is TGTGCCAGCAGGGTACAGGGGCAAGAGACCCAGTACTTC. This gives the protein CASRVQGQETQYF.

The V call is TRBV11-3, the J call TRBJ2-3; D possibly corresponds to TRBD1 (6 bases). The CDR3 is made up of 16 amino acids. V was shortened by 1 base and J by 2 bases, with 13 bases between the two germline ends. CDR1 is SGHNT and CDR2 is YENEEA in the germline V gene. CDR3 DNA sequence: TGTGCCAGCAGCTTAGGATGGACAGCCAACACAGATACGCAGTATTTT. Its protein product is CASSLGWTANTDTQYF.

Notes on this clone: An end of the junction does not agree with germline; a read error may underlie this. The V gene is TRBV4-1, the J gene TRBJ2-5, with D possibly being TRBD2 (6 bases). Germline CDR1 and CDR2: MGHRA and YSYEKL. The CDR3 consists of 13 residues. The CDR3 DNA follows: TGCGCCAGCAGCCAGATCCCCGGGACTCTACATGACTTC. Amino acids: CASSQIPGTLHDF.

The chain carries TRBV9 and TRBJ2-7, with D maybe TRBD2 (5 bases). The CDR3 covers 15 residues. CDR1 and CDR2 from the germline V gene are SGDLS and YYNGEE. The V and J ends lost 0 bases and 6 bases respectively, with 16 bases between them. In DNA, the CDR3 is TGTGCCAGCAGCGTAGGGTCTGATAGCGTAGTCGAGCAGTACTTC. Its translation is CASSVGSDSVVEQYF.

This clone was seen just once. V and J are TRBV11-2 and TRBJ1-2; 9 bases are shared with TRBD1. V dropped 5 bases and J dropped 4; count of bases not matched to a gene: 11. This CDR3 has 16 amino acids. Germline-derived CDR1 and CDR2 are SGHAT and FQNNGV. The CDR3 DNA reads TGTGCCAGCAGCCTCTATTTAGGACAGGGGAGCTATGGCTACACCTTC. It is translated as CASSLYLGQGSYGYTF.

This clone was counted only a few times. The rearrangement links TRBV28 to TRBJ1-1; the D is unclear. Looked up from germline, CDR1 is MDHEN and CDR2 is SYDVKM. The V end was cut by 10 bases, the J end by 1 base, with 7 bases between. CDR3 size: 11 residues. The CDR3 DNA reads as TGTGCCACCGGGTCGAACACTGAAGCTTTCTTT. This encodes CATGSNTEAFF.

V usage is TRBV27 and J usage is TRBJ2-3; maybe TRBD1 (6 bases). Trimming pared 7 bases from V and 3 bases from J, leaving 14 bases between. This CDR3 spans 14 amino acids. Germline V CDR1 and CDR2: MNHEY, SMNVEV (reference sequence). The CDR3 bases are TGTGCCAGCACCCCAGGGGTGAGGACAGATACGCAGTATTTT. Translation: CASTPGVRTDTQYF.

J is TRBJ2-3 and V is TRBV2; D is unclear. Looked up from germline, CDR1 is SNHLY and CDR2 is FYNNEI. The CDR3 runs to 11 residues. V shed 3 bases and J shed 7 bases, with 5 bases lying between them. The CDR3 DNA reads as TGTGCCAGCAGTGACCTATATACGCAGTATTTT. Translation: CASSDLYTQYF.

V and J are TRBV30 and TRBJ2-7, with 8 bases identical to TRBD2. The ends lost 0 bases at V and 1 base at J; junction bases unmatched: 5. CDR1 and CDR2 (germline): GTSNPN, SVGIG (reference sequence). The CDR3 has 15 residues. The CDR3 nucleotides read TGTGCCTGGAGTGTCGGCGGGGGGAGATCCTACGAGCAGTACTTC. Translation gives CAWSVGGGRSYEQYF. Drawing the rest from reference TRBV30 and TRBJ2-7, the complete variable domain is SQTIHQWPATLVQPVGSPLSLECTVEGTSNPNLYWYRQAAGRGLQLLFYSVGIGQISSEVPQNLSASRPQDRQFILSSKKLLLSDSGFYLCAWSVGGGRSYEQYFGPGTRLTVT.

The J gene is TRBJ2-3, the V gene TRBV5-1; 12 positions match TRBD2. Germline V gene lookup returns CDR1 SGHRS and CDR2 YFSETQ. Losses at the gene ends were 0 bases for V and 5 bases for J; bases not matched to a gene: 1. This CDR3 comprises 15 residues. The CDR3 region has the DNA TGCGCCAGCAGCTTGGCTAGCGGGAGGGTAGATACGCAGTATTTT. It is translated as CASSLASGRVDTQYF.

The rearrangement joins TRBV5-4 to TRBJ1-2; 11 bases match TRBD1. CDR1 and CDR2 (germline): SGHNT, YYREEE (reference sequence). The CDR3 consists of 14 residues. V was clipped by 3 bases and J by 7 bases; unmatched bases: 5. CDR3 nucleotide sequence: TGTGCCAGCAGCTCTAGGGACAGGGGGTTTGGCTACACCTTC. Protein sequence: CASSSRDRGFGYTF. The full variable domain, completed using reference TRBV5-4 and TRBJ1-2, is ETGVTQSPTHLIKTRGQQVTLRCSSQSGHNTVSWYQQALGQGPQFIFQYYREEENGRGNFPPRFSGLQFPNYSSELNVNALELDDSALYLCASSSRDRGFGYTFGSGTRLTVV.

This chain links TRBV5-1 with TRBJ2-7; D uncertain. V lost 0 bases and J lost 3, with 10 bases in between. Germline V gene lookup returns CDR1 SGHRS and CDR2 YFSETQ. The length of the CDR3 is 14 residues. CDR3 region: CASSLDLMVYEQYF. CDR3 nucleotides: TGCGCCAGCAGCTTGGACTTAATGGTCTACGAGCAGTACTTC.

For the CDR3, the DNA is TGCGCCAGCAGCCAAGACCCATATGGCTACACCTTC. Translated, it gives CASSQDPYGYTF. The V gene is TRBV4-1, the J gene TRBJ1-2, with D uncertain. Germline CDR1 reads MGHRA; CDR2 reads YSYEKL. This CDR3 contains 12 residues. Trimming stripped 0 bases from V and 5 bases from J, with 4 bases between.

The chain links TRBV9 to TRBJ1-2, with unresolved D. The CDR3 extends over 13 amino acids. Between the trimmed V and J ends, which lost 3 bases and 5 bases, there was a span of 11 bases. Germline CDR1 and CDR2: SGDLS and YYNGEE. The CDR3: CASSGRTFYGYTF. The CDR3 DNA follows: TGTGCCAGCAGCGGGAGGACCTTTTATGGCTACACCTTC.

This clone was observed a handful of times. The CDR3 loop is CASSPTSPGTTTDTQYF. The CDR3 DNA is TGTGCCAGCAGCCCAACCAGCCCCGGGACTACAACAGATACGCAGTATTTT. The chain carries TRBV7-6 and TRBJ2-3; TRBD2 matches at 7 bases. The CDR3 runs to 17 residues. The germline CDR1 and CDR2 sequences are SGHVS and FNYEAQ. V gave up 5 bases and J gave up 3 bases; unmatched junction bases: 14.